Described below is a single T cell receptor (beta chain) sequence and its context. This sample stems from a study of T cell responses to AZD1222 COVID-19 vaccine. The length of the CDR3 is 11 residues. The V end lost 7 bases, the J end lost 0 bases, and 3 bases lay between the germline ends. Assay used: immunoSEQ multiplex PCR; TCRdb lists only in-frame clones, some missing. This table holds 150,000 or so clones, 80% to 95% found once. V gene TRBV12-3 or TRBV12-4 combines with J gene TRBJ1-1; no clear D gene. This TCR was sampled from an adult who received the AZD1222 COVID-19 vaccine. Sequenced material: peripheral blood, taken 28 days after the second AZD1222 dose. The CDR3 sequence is CASTLNTEAFF. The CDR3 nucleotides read TGTGCCAGCACCTTGAACACTGAAGCTTTCTTT.